This is a list of T cell receptor beta chains from one sample in a study of spatial heterogeneity in lung cancer. Using its own MiXCR run on the 5' RACE reads, TCRdb lists one record per CDR3 protein. Here the sample spans approximately 56,000 distinct CDR3 sequences, 7.4% being singletons. Sequencing used PBMCs, obtained at follow-up. All receptors derive from a female donor with early-stage non-small cell lung cancer. Both conserved end residues are part of each CDR3. A D gene is named only where the DNA matches it firmly. Clone size is shown for a subset of rows, as once, few, many or a class of expanded clone.

D	V	J	size	CDR3	DNA
-	TRBV3-1	TRBJ1-6	-	CASQERGSGNSPLHF	TGTGCCAGCCAGGAGCGGGGTAGCGGTAATTCACCCCTCCACTTT
TRBD1	TRBV2	TRBJ2-3	few	CASRDNRDRDTQYF	TGTGCCAGCAGAGACAACCGGGACAGAGATACGCAGTATTTT
-	TRBV14	TRBJ1-4	few	CASSQSGKPFGKLFF	TGTGCCAGCAGCCAGTCCGGGAAGCCTTTCGGAAAACTGTTTTTT
TRBD1	TRBV5-1	TRBJ2-7	few	CASSVLQGNEEQYF	TGCGCCAGCAGCGTGCTACAGGGGAATGAGGAGCAGTACTTC
-	TRBV11-2	TRBJ2-3	many	CASTPTGADTQYF	TGTGCCAGCACCCCGACGGGGGCAGATACGCAGTATTTT
-	TRBV12-3/TRBV12-4	TRBJ2-1	-	CASSFSRDRGVNEQFF	TGTGCCAGCAGTTTTTCTCGGGACCGTGGTGTCAATGAGCAGTTCTTC
-	TRBV2	TRBJ1-2	many	CASRSQLYGYTF	TGTGCCAGCAGGTCTCAGCTCTATGGCTACACCTTC
-	TRBV5-1	TRBJ2-3	-	CASSGGPATDTQYF	TGCGCCAGCAGCGGGGGCCCGGCTACAGATACGCAGTATTTT
-	TRBV5-1	TRBJ1-5	many	CASSRGTSSNQPQHF	TGCGCCAGCAGCCGCGGGACATCTAGCAATCAGCCCCAGCATTTT
TRBD1	TRBV10-3	TRBJ2-3	many	CATKTGEGTDTQYF	TGTGCCACCAAGACAGGGGAGGGCACAGATACGCAGTATTTT
-	TRBV5-1	TRBJ2-2	many	CASSPLDANTGELFF	TGCGCCAGCAGCCCGCTAGACGCGAACACCGGGGAGCTGTTTTTT
-	TRBV4-3	TRBJ2-7	few	CASSQDGAGIYEQYF	TGCGCCAGCAGCCAAGATGGAGCAGGGATCTACGAGCAGTACTTC
TRBD1	TRBV4-1	TRBJ1-1	many	CASSPGQGMNTEAFF	TGCGCCAGCAGTCCGGGACAGGGAATGAACACTGAAGCTTTCTTT
TRBD2	TRBV20-1	TRBJ2-3	many	CSAKGLAVTDTQYF	TGCAGTGCGAAGGGGCTAGCGGTCACAGATACGCAGTATTTT
-	TRBV14	TRBJ1-5	few	CASSQEGEGMSNQPQHF	TGTGCCAGCAGCCAAGAAGGAGAGGGTATGAGCAATCAGCCCCAGCATTTT
TRBD1	TRBV2	TRBJ2-7	many	CASSGTGAEQYF	TGTGCCAGCAGTGGTACAGGGGCCGAGCAGTACTTC
-	TRBV7-9	TRBJ2-5	-	CASEVQETQYF	TGTGCCAGTGAGGTCCAAGAGACCCAGTACTTC
-	TRBV20-1	TRBJ1-2	few	CSARKTGTFGYGYTF	TGCAGTGCTAGGAAGACAGGCACCTTCGGCTATGGCTACACCTTC
-	TRBV6-5	TRBJ1-3	-	CASSRGSLSSGNTIYF	TGTGCCAGCAGTCGAGGGAGCCTTAGCTCTGGAAACACCATATATTTT
-	TRBV3-1	TRBJ2-5	few	CASSQDRERTQYF	TGTGCCAGCAGCCAAGATCGGGAGAGGACCCAGTACTTC